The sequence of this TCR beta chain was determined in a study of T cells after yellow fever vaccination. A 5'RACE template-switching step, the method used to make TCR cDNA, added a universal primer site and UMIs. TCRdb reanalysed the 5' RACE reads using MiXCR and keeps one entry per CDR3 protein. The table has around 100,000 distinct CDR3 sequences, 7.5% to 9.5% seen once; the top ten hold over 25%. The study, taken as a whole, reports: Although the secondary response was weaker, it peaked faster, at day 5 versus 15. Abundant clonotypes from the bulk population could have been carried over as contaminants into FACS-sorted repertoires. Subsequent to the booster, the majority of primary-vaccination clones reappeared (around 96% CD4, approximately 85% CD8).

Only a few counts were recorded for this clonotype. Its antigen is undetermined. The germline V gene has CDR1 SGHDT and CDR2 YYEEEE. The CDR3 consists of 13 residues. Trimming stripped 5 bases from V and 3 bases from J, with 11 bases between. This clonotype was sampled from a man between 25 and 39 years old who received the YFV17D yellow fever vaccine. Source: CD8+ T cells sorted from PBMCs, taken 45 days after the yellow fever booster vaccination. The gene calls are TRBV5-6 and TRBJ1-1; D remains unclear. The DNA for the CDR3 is TGTGCCAGCAGTCCAAACGGGGACACTGAAGCTTTCTTT. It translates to CASSPNGDTEAFF.